This T cell receptor beta chain was captured in a study of T-cell reconstitution after alpha-beta-depleted transplantation in children. TCRbeta library preparation incorporated unique molecular identifiers. TCRdb passed the PCR reads through MiXCR, listing each CDR3 protein once. The profile covers about 16,000 distinct CDR3 sequences, with around 8% appearing a single time and 30% to 45% taken by the ten largest. V was trimmed by 4 bases and J by 0 bases, leaving 14 bases between them. This CDR3 is 16 amino acids long. From germline, CDR1 is MDHEN and CDR2 SYDVKM. The gene calls are TRBV28 and TRBJ2-3; D unclear. The sequence came from a boy under two years old who had a stem cell transplant for Wiskott-Aldrich syndrome, so the T cells may come from the graft donor. The material was PBMCs, mostly from graft donor cells, obtained 60 days after TCRalphabeta/CD19-depleted stem cell transplant. CDR3 residues: CASSSSGGPSTDTQYF. The DNA of the CDR3 is TGTGCCAGCAGTTCCTCAGGCGGACCGAGCACAGATACGCAGTATTTT.